Sequencing of this TCR beta chain was carried out in a study of T-cell reconstitution after alpha-beta-depleted transplantation in children. The CDR3 extends over 15 amino acids. In germline, CDR1 is SGHAT, CDR2 FQNNGV. Unmatched junction bases numbered 7, after V lost 6 bases and J lost 0 bases. Unique molecular identifiers were incorporated into the prepared TCRbeta library. MiXCR, run by TCRdb on the PCR reads, gives a single entry per CDR3 protein. The sample has a few hundred thousand distinct CDR3 sequences; 27% are singletons. This receptor was taken from a boy under three years old with Wiskott-Aldrich syndrome, due to receive a stem cell transplant. The sample here was PBMCs, taken before TCRalphabeta/CD19-depleted stem cell transplant. The rearrangement uses TRBV11-2 and TRBJ2-7, with 8 bases matching TRBD2. In DNA, the CDR3 is TGTGCCAGCAGGCCCCCGGGACTAGGCTCCTACGAGCAGTACTTC. This gives the protein CASRPPGLGSYEQYF.